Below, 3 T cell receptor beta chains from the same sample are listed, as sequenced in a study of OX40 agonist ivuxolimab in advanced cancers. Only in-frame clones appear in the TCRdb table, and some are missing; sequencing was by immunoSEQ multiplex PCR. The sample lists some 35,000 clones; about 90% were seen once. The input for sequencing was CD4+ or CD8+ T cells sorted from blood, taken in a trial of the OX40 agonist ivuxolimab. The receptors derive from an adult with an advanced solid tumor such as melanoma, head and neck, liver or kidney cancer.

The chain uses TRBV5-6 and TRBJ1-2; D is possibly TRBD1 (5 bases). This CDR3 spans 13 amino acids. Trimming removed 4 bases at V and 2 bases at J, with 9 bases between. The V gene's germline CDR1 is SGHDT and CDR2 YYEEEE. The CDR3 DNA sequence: TGTGCCAGCAGCCCTACAGGAAACTATGGCTACACCTTC. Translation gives CASSPTGNYGYTF.

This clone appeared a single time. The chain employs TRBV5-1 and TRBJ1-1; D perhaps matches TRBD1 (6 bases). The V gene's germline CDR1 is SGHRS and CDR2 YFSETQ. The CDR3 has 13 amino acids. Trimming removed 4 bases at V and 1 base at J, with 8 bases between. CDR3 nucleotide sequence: TGCGCCAGCAGCGGGACACAGAACACTGAAGCTTTCTTT. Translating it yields CASSGTQNTEAFF.

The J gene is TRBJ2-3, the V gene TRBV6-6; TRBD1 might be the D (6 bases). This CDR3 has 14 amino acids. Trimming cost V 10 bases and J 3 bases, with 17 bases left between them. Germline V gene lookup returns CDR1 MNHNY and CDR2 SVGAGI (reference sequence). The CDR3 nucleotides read TGTGCCACGTGGGTGGCCAGGGGAACAGATACGCAGTATTTT. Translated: CATWVARGTDTQYF.